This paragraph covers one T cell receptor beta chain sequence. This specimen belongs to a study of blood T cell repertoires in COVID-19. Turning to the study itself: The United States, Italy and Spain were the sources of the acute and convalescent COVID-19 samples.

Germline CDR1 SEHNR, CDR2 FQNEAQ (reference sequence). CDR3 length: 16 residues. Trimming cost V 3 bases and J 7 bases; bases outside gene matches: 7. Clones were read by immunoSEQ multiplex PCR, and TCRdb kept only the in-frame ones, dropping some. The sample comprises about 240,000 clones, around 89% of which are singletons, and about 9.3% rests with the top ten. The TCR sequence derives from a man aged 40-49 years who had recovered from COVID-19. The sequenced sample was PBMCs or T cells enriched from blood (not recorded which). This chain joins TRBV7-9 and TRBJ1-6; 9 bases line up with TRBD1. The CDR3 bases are TGTGCCAGCAGCTTCAGAGGGACAGGGAGGAATTCACCCCTCCACTTT. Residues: CASSFRGTGRNSPLHF.